These 22 T cell receptor beta chains share one sample of origin, sequenced in a study of blood T cell repertoires in COVID-19. The protocol was immunoSEQ multiplex PCR, while the TCRdb copy is restricted to in-frame clones and leaves out a portion. The data show 210,000 or so clones, with more than 70% seen just once and roughly 2.8% held by the top ten. The sample comprised peripheral blood. The receptors stem from an elderly woman with active or convalescent COVID-19.

This clone was recorded once. The chain links TRBV5-1 to TRBJ2-3; D possibly corresponds to TRBD1 (7 bases). This CDR3 is 16 amino acids long. Germline CDR1 SGHRS, CDR2 YFSETQ. Trimming removed 0 bases from V and 3 bases from J, with 14 bases in between. The CDR3 region has the DNA TGCGCCAGCAGCTTGGCCAGGGGGGTGGAGACAGATACGCAGTATTTT. Translated: CASSLARGVETDTQYF. Based on the CDR3 plus reference TRBV5-1 and TRBJ2-3, the full variable domain is KAGVTQTPRYLIKTRGQQVTLSCSPISGHRSVSWYQQTPGQGLQFLFEYFSETQRNKGNFPGRFSGRQFSNSRSEMNVSTLELGDSALYLCASSLARGVETDTQYFGPGTRLTVL.

In its sample, this clone was seen a few times. The chain recombines TRBV5-1 with TRBJ2-1; 7 bases match TRBD2. The CDR3 spans 13 residues. Germline values: CDR1 SGHRS, CDR2 YFSETQ. V shed 4 bases, J shed 4 bases, and the junction held 2 bases outside the gene matches. CDR3: CASSPGGYNEQFF. CDR3 nucleotide sequence: TGCGCCAGCAGCCCGGGGGGTTACAATGAGCAGTTCTTC.

The chain couples TRBV5-5 to TRBJ2-6, with TRBD1 matching over 7 bases. Germline CDR1 SGHKS, CDR2 YYEKEE (reference sequence). Trimming cost V 4 bases and J 3 bases; bases outside gene matches: 7. This CDR3 spans 16 amino acids. In DNA form, the CDR3 reads TGTGCCAGCAGCGTAGGCACAGGGGTTGGGGCCAACGTCCTGACTTTC. Translated, it gives CASSVGTGVGANVLTF.

The chain employs TRBV3-1 (or the pseudogene TRBV3-2) and TRBJ1-1; no definite D call. Germline V CDR1 and CDR2: LGHDT, YNNKEL (reference sequence). V was shortened by 4 bases and J by 1 base, with 16 bases between the two germline ends. The CDR3 is 16 amino acids. CDR3 sequence reads: CASSLGMGVGNTEAFF. CDR3 DNA: TGTGCCAGCAGCCTCGGCATGGGAGTCGGGAACACTGAAGCTTTCTTT.

This sequence joins TRBV28 and TRBJ2-3, with a tentative D call TRBD2 (6 bases). V lost 5 bases, J lost 9 bases, and 21 bases lay in between. The germline gives CDR1 MDHEN, CDR2 SYDVKM. The CDR3 is 15 amino acids. Here the CDR3 reads CASSPNPAHGGTQYF. As DNA, the CDR3 is TGTGCCAGCAGTCCCAACCCCGCGCATGGGGGGACGCAGTATTTT.

This chain links TRBV9 with TRBJ1-2; D might be TRBD1 (6 bases). CDR3 size: 15 residues. Per the germline V gene, CDR1 is SGDLS and CDR2 is YYNGEE. V lost 3 bases and J lost 4, with 16 bases in between. CDR3 in amino acids: CASSASRGGLYGYTF. The CDR3 DNA sequence: TGTGCCAGCAGCGCCTCTAGGGGGGGGCTCTATGGCTACACCTTC.

CDR3 DNA: TGTGCCAGCAGCTTGGAACAGGGGGCGGAAGAGACCCAGTACTTC. Translation: CASSLEQGAEETQYF. The rearrangement uses TRBV5-6 and TRBJ2-5, with TRBD1 matching 9 bases. The CDR3 is made up of 15 amino acids. Germline assignment: CDR1 SGHDT and CDR2 YYEEEE. V gave up 0 bases and J gave up 3 bases; unmatched junction bases: 3.

This clone was counted only a few times. This chain uses TRBV28 with TRBJ1-2; 10 bases fit TRBD1. The CDR3 loop spans 15 amino acids. The J segment lost 5 bases and the V segment lost 6 bases, leaving 9 bases of the junction unmatched. Germline values: CDR1 MDHEN, CDR2 SYDVKM. CDR3: CASRTGGRRTYGYTF. The CDR3 nucleotides read TGTGCCAGCAGGACAGGGGGCAGGAGGACTTATGGCTACACCTTC.

The gene calls are TRBV27 and TRBJ1-4; D remains ambiguous. Germline loops: CDR1 MNHEY, CDR2 SMNVEV (reference sequence). Trimming stripped 5 bases from V and 5 bases from J, with 15 bases between. This CDR3 has 15 residues. CDR3 amino acids: CASSRRLHQNEKLFF. The DNA for the CDR3 is TGTGCCAGCAGTCGGCGACTCCACCAAAATGAAAAACTGTTTTTT.

This clone has only a few counts. V and J are TRBV6-2 or TRBV6-3 and TRBJ1-2; 8 bases fit TRBD1. CDR1 is MNHEY and CDR2 is SVGEGT in the germline V gene. This CDR3 has 15 residues. The V segment lost 3 bases and the J segment 4 bases; nucleotides outside the gene matches: 7. CDR3 region: CASSYGDRQLYGYTF. The CDR3 DNA reads as TGTGCCAGCAGTTATGGGGACAGGCAGCTCTATGGCTACACCTTC.

The genes are TRBV30 and TRBJ1-2; tentative D call: TRBD1 (6 bases). Germline V CDR1 and CDR2: GTSNPN, SVGIG (reference sequence). The ends were cut back, 2 bases at V and 0 bases at J, with 10 bases in the middle. This CDR3 has 14 residues. The chain's CDR3 is CAWSRDTTNYGYTF. The CDR3 DNA is TGTGCCTGGAGTCGGGACACCACTAACTATGGCTACACCTTC.

V and J are TRBV18 and TRBJ2-6; no firm D call. The V end lost 4 bases, the J end lost 1 base, and 2 bases lay between the germline ends. The CDR3 spans 13 residues. The V gene's germline CDR1 is KGHSH and CDR2 LQKENI. CDR3 amino acids: CASSLSGANVLTF. For the CDR3, the DNA is TGTGCCAGCTCACTATCTGGGGCCAACGTCCTGACTTTC.

This CDR3 reads CASSQVPGVTEAFF. The DNA for the CDR3 is TGTGCCAGCAGCCAAGTCCCAGGGGTCACTGAAGCTTTCTTT. V usage is TRBV3-1 (or the pseudogene TRBV3-2) and J usage is TRBJ1-1; possibly TRBD1 for D (6 bases). Germline CDR1 is LGHDT and CDR2 is YNNKEL (reference sequence). The V end was cut by 1 base, the J end by 4 bases, with 10 bases between. CDR3 length: 14 residues.

The genes are TRBV5-1 and TRBJ1-1, with 7 bases lining up with TRBD1. Germline V CDR1 and CDR2: SGHRS, YFSETQ. The CDR3 consists of 20 residues. The V segment lost 3 bases and the J segment 5 bases; nucleotides outside the gene matches: 25. Here the CDR3 reads CASSSNLGGTAQGVSTEAFF. CDR3 coding DNA: TGCGCCAGCAGCTCAAATCTGGGCGGGACAGCCCAGGGGGTATCAACTGAAGCTTTCTTT.

The J gene is TRBJ1-6, the V gene TRBV10-3; the match to TRBD1 covers 8 bases. Per the germline V gene, CDR1 is ENHRY and CDR2 is SYGVKD. V trimming: 4 bases; J trimming: 8 bases; junction bases outside the gene matches: 13. The CDR3 runs 17 residues. The CDR3 is CAISANFRGLIDSPLHF. As DNA, the CDR3 is TGTGCCATCAGTGCTAATTTCAGGGGGCTTATTGATTCACCCCTCCACTTT.

V and J are TRBV28 and TRBJ1-5; no definite D call. The CDR3 spans 12 residues. With 6 bases removed from V and 4 bases from J, the gap between germline ends came to 7 bases. Germline CDR1 MDHEN, CDR2 SYDVKM. The CDR3 DNA reads as TGTGCCAGCAGGGAGTCAAATCAGCCCCAGCATTTT. It translates to CASRESNQPQHF.

The rearrangement joins TRBV7-8 to TRBJ2-7, with TRBD2 matching over 13 bases. The CDR3 has 18 amino acids. Germline CDR1 SGHVS, CDR2 FQNEAQ. Germline trimming cut 2 bases from V and 0 bases from J; bases unmatched to any gene: 7. CDR3 protein: CASSLRTSGGPSSYEQYF. The DNA of the CDR3 is TGTGCCAGCAGCTTAAGGACTAGCGGGGGCCCCAGCTCCTACGAGCAGTACTTC.

The CDR3 bases are TGTGCCAGCTCACCACCGGTCGGGGGAGGTTTCTATGGCTACACCTTC. As protein: CASSPPVGGGFYGYTF. The chain couples TRBV18 to TRBJ1-2, with D possibly matching TRBD1 (5 bases). Looked up from germline, CDR1 is KGHSH and CDR2 is LQKENI. Trimming shortened V by 0 bases and J by 4 bases, and 15 bases separated the two germline ends. There are 16 residues in the CDR3.

This rearrangement joins TRBV7-9 to TRBJ1-6, with 9 bases that match TRBD1. Germline CDR1 reads SEHNR; CDR2 reads FQNEAQ (reference sequence). The V segment lost 5 bases and the J segment 8 bases; nucleotides outside the gene matches: 4. This CDR3 comprises 14 residues. CDR3 sequence: CASSLDRGYSPLHF. In nucleotides, the CDR3 is TGTGCCAGCAGCCTCGACAGGGGGTATTCACCCCTCCACTTT. Together with reference TRBV7-9 and TRBJ1-6, the CDR3 gives the full variable domain: DTGVSQNPRHKITKRGQNVTFRCDPISEHNRLYWYRQTLGQGPEFLTYFQNEAQLEKSRLLSDRFSAERPKGSFSTLEIQRTEQGDSAMYLCASSLDRGYSPLHFGNGTRLTVT.

This rearrangement joins TRBV2 to TRBJ2-2; the D gene is possibly TRBD1 (6 bases). The CDR3 is 18 residues long. Trimming shortened V by 3 bases and J by 4 bases, and 21 bases separated the two germline ends. Per germline, CDR1 SNHLY and CDR2 FYNNEI. The CDR3 is CASSDRGTSGKGTGELFF. DNA for the CDR3: TGTGCCAGCAGTGATAGAGGGACATCGGGAAAAGGCACCGGGGAGCTGTTTTTT. The full variable domain, rest sourced from reference TRBV2 and TRBJ2-2, is EPEVTQTPSHQVTQMGQEVILRCVPISNHLYFYWYRQILGQKVEFLVSFYNNEISEKSEIFDDQFSVERPDGSNFTLKIRSTKLEDSAMYFCASSDRGTSGKGTGELFFGEGSRLTVL.

This chain uses TRBV19 with TRBJ1-2, with D perhaps matching TRBD1 (5 bases). The CDR3 is 18 amino acids. V was trimmed by 2 bases and J by 4 bases, leaving 23 bases between them. Germline assignment: CDR1 LNHDA and CDR2 SQIVND (reference sequence). CDR3 nucleotides: TGTGCCAGTAGTATAAGGGCGGGACGCTCCTCCGCCCCCTATGGCTACACCTTC. Protein: CASSIRAGRSSAPYGYTF.

The genes are TRBV6-5 and TRBJ1-6; D perhaps matches TRBD1 (5 bases). This CDR3 contains 14 residues. The V gene's germline CDR1 is MNHEY and CDR2 SVGAGI. V lost 6 bases, J lost 4 bases, and 10 bases lay in between. CDR3 region: CASSRQSYNSPLHF. CDR3 DNA sequence: TGTGCCAGCAGCCGACAGTCATATAATTCACCCCTCCACTTT.